This passage covers 5 T cell receptor beta chains from one sample sequenced in a study of CD8 T cells in Susac syndrome. RNA totalling roughly 0.45 to 1 ug underwent reverse transcription with random hexamers. TCRdb redid the calling of the immunoSEQ multiplex PCR reads with MiXCR, one entry per CDR3 protein. The profile shows 27,000 or so distinct CDR3 sequences, roughly 94% of them singletons. Material: CD8+ T cells from PBMCs. The source of these receptors is a human donor in good health.

The J gene is TRBJ1-1, the V gene TRBV6-6; D is unresolved. The CDR3 contains 14 residues. The V end was cut by 4 bases, the J end by 0 bases, with 9 bases between. Germline loops: CDR1 MNHNY, CDR2 SVGAGI (reference sequence). The CDR3 sequence is CASSLRTVNTEAFF. The CDR3 DNA reads as TGTGCCAGCAGTTTGCGGACGGTGAACACTGAAGCTTTCTTT.

J is TRBJ2-2 and V is TRBV6-2 or TRBV6-3; 7 bases match TRBD2. Trimming removed 0 bases from V and 4 bases from J; junction bases left unmatched: 5. CDR1 and CDR2 (germline): MNHEY, SVGEGT. The CDR3 is 16 residues long. As DNA, the CDR3 is TGTGCCAGCAGTTACTCCACTAGCGATCCCACCGGGGAGCTGTTTTTT. Translated: CASSYSTSDPTGELFF.

The CDR3 DNA is TGTGCCACCAGCAGAGAAGGTGGGAACAATGAGCAGTTCTTC. This encodes CATSREGGNNEQFF. The rearrangement links TRBV15 to TRBJ2-1; the D is unclear. Deletions cut 0 bases from V and 5 bases from J, with 8 bases between. The CDR3 consists of 14 residues. Per the germline V gene, CDR1 is LNHNV and CDR2 is YYDKDF (reference sequence). The whole variable domain, filled in from reference TRBV15 and TRBJ2-1, reads DAMVIQNPRYQVTQFGKPVTLSCSQTLNHNVMYWYQQKSSQAPKLLFHYYDKDFNNEADTPDNFQSRRPNTSFCFLDIRSPGLGDTAMYLCATSREGGNNEQFFGPGTRLTVL.

In this sample, this clonotype turned up once. CDR3 sequence reads: CASSYSGGGPNEQFF. For the CDR3, the DNA is TGTGCCAGCAGTTACTCTGGCGGGGGCCCCAATGAGCAGTTCTTC. This chain links TRBV6-2 or TRBV6-3 with TRBJ2-1; a possible D gene is TRBD2 (7 bases). Trimming took 0 bases from V and 6 from J, leaving 12 bases between them. This CDR3 contains 15 residues. CDR1 MNHEY and CDR2 SVGEGT come from the germline V gene.

The chain couples TRBV7-6 to TRBJ1-1, with 7 bases matching TRBD1. The CDR3 covers 20 residues. Trimming at V came to 4 bases and at J to 1 base, leaving 21 bases not matched to a gene. CDR1 is SGHVS, CDR2 FNYEAQ, per germline. The CDR3 sequence: CASSSIAIETGRSANTEAFF. The CDR3 DNA reads TGTGCCAGCAGCTCAATAGCGATAGAGACAGGGAGGTCAGCGAACACTGAAGCTTTCTTT.